Below, one T cell receptor beta chain is given with its context. The target antigen is unknown. Separate from the roughly 610-subject first cohort, the roughly 120-subject validation cohort was the one that the donors belonged to. The table came from immunoSEQ multiplex PCR; TCRdb's copy has only in-frame clones and leaves some out. The sample includes 250,000 to 350,000 clones, more than 80% of them seen just once. This specimen comes from a study of cytomegalovirus exposure and HLA in healthy donors. Study-wide results and limits: Through in vitro validation, a few CMV-associated chains were shown to be specific for CMV antigens. Clusters of TCRs from the first cohort tended to co-occur in the 120 validation repertoires (as a later analysis found). The study labeled more than 150 TCR beta chains cytomegalovirus-associated.

Germline values: CDR1 SNHLY, CDR2 FYNNEI. The CDR3 consists of 15 residues. Trimming took 4 bases from V and 7 from J, leaving 16 bases between them. The sequenced sample consisted of PBMCs. This rearrangement joins TRBV2 to TRBJ2-2, with no clear D. This TCR came from a woman in her late teens or twenties in good health and CMV-seronegative. CDR3 in DNA: TGTGCCAGCAGTGTAGTTCTGCCTGTCGACGGGGAGCTGTTTTTT. Translating gives CASSVVLPVDGELFF.